This T cell receptor (beta chain) was sequenced in a study of blood T cell repertoires in COVID-19. Study-wide background: COVID-19 samples from acute and convalescent phases originated in the United States, Italy and Spain.

Under the authors' procedure: Nucleated cell counts were estimated from reference gene primer amplification. Some clones are missing from TCRdb's copy, which holds only in-frame ones; the method was immunoSEQ multiplex PCR. The V and J calls and clone size were taken over from that table, and D and trimming were inferred from the DNA. The sample holds more than 80,000 clones, approximately 85% seen once. Trimming shortened V by 5 bases and J by 3 bases, and 16 bases separated the two germline ends. CDR1 is SEHNR and CDR2 is FQNEAQ in the germline V gene (reference sequence). There are 15 residues in the CDR3.

This TCR derives from a woman older than 75 with COVID-19, enrolled during active disease. Source material: peripheral blood. The chain has TRBV7-9 and TRBJ1-2; tentative D call: TRBD1 (6 bases). CDR3: CASSPLGAGDYGYTF. The CDR3 DNA follows: TGTGCCAGCAGCCCACTTGGGGCAGGGGACTATGGCTACACCTTC.